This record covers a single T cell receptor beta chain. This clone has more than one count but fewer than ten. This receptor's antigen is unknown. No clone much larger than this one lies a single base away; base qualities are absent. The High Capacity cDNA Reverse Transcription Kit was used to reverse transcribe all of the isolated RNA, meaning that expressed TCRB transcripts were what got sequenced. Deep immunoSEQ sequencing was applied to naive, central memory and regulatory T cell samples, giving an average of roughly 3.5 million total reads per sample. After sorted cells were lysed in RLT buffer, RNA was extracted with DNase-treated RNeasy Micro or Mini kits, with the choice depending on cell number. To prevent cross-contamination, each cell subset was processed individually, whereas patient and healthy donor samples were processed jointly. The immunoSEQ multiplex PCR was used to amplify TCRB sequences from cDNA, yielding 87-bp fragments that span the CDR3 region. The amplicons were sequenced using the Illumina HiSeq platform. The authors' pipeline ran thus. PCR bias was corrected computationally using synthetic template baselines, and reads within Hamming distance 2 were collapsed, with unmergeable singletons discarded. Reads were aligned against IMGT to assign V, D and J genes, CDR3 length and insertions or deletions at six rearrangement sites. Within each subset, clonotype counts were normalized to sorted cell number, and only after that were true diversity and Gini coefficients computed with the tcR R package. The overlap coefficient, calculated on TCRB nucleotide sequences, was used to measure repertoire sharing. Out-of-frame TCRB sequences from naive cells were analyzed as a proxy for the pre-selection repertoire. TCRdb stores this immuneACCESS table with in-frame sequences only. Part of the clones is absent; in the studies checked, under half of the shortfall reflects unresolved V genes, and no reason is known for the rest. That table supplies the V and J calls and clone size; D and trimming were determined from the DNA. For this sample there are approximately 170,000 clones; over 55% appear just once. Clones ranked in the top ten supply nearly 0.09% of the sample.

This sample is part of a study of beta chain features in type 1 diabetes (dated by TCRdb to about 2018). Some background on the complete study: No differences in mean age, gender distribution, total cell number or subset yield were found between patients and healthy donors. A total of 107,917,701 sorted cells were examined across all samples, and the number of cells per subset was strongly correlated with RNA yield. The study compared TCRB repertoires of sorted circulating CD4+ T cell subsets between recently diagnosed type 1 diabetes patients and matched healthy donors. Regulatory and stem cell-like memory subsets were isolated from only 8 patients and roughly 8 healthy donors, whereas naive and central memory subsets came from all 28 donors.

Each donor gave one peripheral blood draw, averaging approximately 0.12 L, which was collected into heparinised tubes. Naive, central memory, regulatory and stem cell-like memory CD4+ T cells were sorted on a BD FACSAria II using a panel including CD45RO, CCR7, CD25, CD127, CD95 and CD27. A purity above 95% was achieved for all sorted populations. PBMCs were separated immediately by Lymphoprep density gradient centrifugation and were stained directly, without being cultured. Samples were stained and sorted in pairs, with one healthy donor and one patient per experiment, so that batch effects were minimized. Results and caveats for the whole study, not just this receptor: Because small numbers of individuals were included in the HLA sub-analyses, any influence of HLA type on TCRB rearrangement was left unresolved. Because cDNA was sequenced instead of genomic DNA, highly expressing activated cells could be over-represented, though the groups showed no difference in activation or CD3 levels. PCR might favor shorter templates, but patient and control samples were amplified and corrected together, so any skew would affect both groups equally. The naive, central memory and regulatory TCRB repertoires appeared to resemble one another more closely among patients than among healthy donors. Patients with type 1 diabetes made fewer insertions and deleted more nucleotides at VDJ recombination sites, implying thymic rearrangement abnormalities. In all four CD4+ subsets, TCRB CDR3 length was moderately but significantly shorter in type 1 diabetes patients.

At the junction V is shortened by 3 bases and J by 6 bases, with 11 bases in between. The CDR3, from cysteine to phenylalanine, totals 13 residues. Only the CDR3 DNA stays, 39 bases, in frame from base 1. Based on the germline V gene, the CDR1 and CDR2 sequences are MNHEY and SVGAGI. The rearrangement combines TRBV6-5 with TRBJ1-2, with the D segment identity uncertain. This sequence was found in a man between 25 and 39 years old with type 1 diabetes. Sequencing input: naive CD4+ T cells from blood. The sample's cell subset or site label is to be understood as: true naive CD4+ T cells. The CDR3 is CASSYPGRDGYTF. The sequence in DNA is TGTGCCAGCAGTTATCCCGGGAGGGATGGCTACACCTTC.